These 6 T cell receptor beta chains came from one sample sequenced in a study of cytomegalovirus exposure and HLA in healthy donors (TCRdb year 2017). The protocol used for the library was the immunoSEQ multiplex PCR assay. For the multiplex PCR, a mixture combining 60 forward primers for TCR Vbeta segments and 13 reverse primers for TCR Jbeta segments was used. The source is immuneACCESS, and TCRdb retained only in-frame sequences with V and J called. Part of the clones is not carried over; for the studies checked, unresolved V genes explain less than half of this, and the remainder is unexplained. For this sample the table gives about 160,000 clones, of which approximately 80% were detected only once. The top ten clones comprise about 7% of the sample. The sample taken for sequencing was PBMCs. These receptors were collected from a woman in her twenties or thirties in good health and CMV-seropositive.

The chain couples TRBV7-2 to TRBJ1-1, with TRBD1 matching over 7 bases. Germline values: CDR1 SGHTA, CDR2 FQGNSA. The CDR3 has 13 residues. V was clipped by 1 base and J by 7 bases; unmatched bases: 3. This CDR3 reads CASSLDRGLEAFF. DNA for the CDR3: TGTGCCAGCAGCTTAGATAGGGGGCTTGAAGCTTTCTTT.

V usage is TRBV7-2 and J usage is TRBJ1-3, with 8 bases aligning to TRBD1. CDR3 length: 15 residues. The trim removed 3 bases at V and 2 bases at J, leaving 3 bases unmatched. The germline gives CDR1 SGHTA, CDR2 FQGNSA. The CDR3 DNA reads TGTGCCAGCAGCTTCGACAGGGGAGCTGGAAACACCATATATTTT. Translation: CASSFDRGAGNTIYF. The whole variable domain, filled in from reference TRBV7-2 and TRBJ1-3, reads GAGVSQSPSNKVTEKGKDVELRCDPISGHTALYWYRQSLGQGLEFLIYFQGNSAPDKSGLPSDRFSAERTGGSVSTLTIQRTQQEDSAVYLCASSFDRGAGNTIYFGEGSWLTVV.

The chain combines TRBV7-8 with TRBJ2-1, with TRBD2 matching 10 bases. The CDR3 is 17 residues long. Germline lookup yields CDR1 SGHVS and CDR2 FQNEAQ. With 4 bases clipped from V and 6 bases from J, the junction kept 12 bases outside the gene matches. This CDR3 is CASSSGRLAGVFNEQFF. The CDR3 nucleotides are TGTGCCAGCAGCTCGGGGCGGCTAGCGGGGGTATTCAATGAGCAGTTCTTC. Combining the CDR3 with reference TRBV7-8 and TRBJ2-1 gives the whole variable domain GAGVSQSPRYKVAKRGQDVALRCDPISGHVSLFWYQQALGQGPEFLTYFQNEAQLDKSGLPSDRFFAERPEGSVSTLKIQRTQQEDSAVYLCASSSGRLAGVFNEQFFGPGTRLTVL.

The V and J genes are TRBV6-4 and TRBJ2-7; TRBD2 is a possible D gene (5 bases). V lost 6 bases and J lost 6, with 21 bases in between. Germline-derived CDR1 and CDR2 are MRHNA and SNTAGT. The CDR3 is made up of 15 amino acids. CDR3 DNA: TGTGCCAGCAGGAAGGCCCGGGAAGGGTATGGCGAGCAGTACTTC. Translation: CASRKAREGYGEQYF.

The V gene is TRBV6-6, the J gene TRBJ1-5, with D possibly matching TRBD1 (5 bases). V was trimmed by 2 bases and J by 1 base, leaving 9 bases between them. Germline CDR1 is MNHNY and CDR2 is SVGAGI (reference sequence). The CDR3 totals 15 residues. The CDR3 reads CASSYPGSSNQPQHF. The CDR3 region has the DNA TGTGCCAGCAGTTACCCAGGGTCAAGCAATCAGCCCCAGCATTTT.

The chain couples TRBV2 to TRBJ1-5, with TRBD1 matching over 9 bases. The trim removed 7 bases at V and 4 bases at J, leaving 8 bases unmatched. CDR3 length: 15 amino acids. Germline V gene data show CDR1 as SNHLY and CDR2 as FYNNEI. CDR3 sequence reads: CASTGGQGYNQPQHF. CDR3 nucleotides: TGTGCCAGCACAGGGGGACAGGGCTATAATCAGCCCCAGCATTTT.